Following are 21 T cell receptor beta chains from one sample sequenced in a study of post-analysis software for immune sequencing data. Which antigens these TCRs recognize remains unknown. Study-level results: Higher frequency in patients than in controls was seen for roughly 5 TRBV segments, with TRBV5-6, TRBV5-1 and TRBV20-1 among them.

Prepared libraries of TCR beta cDNA carried unique molecular identifiers. A single record per CDR3 protein comes from TCRdb applying MiXCR to the PCR reads. The top ten clones hold under 5.5% of a sample with just over 250,000 distinct CDR3 sequences, 30% to 45% of them seen once. Input material: blood. The receptors were sampled from a girl aged 10 to 17 with multiple sclerosis.

This clonotype was observed many times. The chain is built from TRBV25-1 and TRBJ2-1, with D possibly TRBD2 on 6 matching bases. This CDR3 is 13 amino acids long. Germline CDR1 reads MGHDK; CDR2 reads SYGVNS. Trimming took 4 bases from V and 6 from J, leaving 10 bases between them. CDR3 in amino acids: CASSGQRANEQFF. The CDR3 coding sequence is TGTGCCAGCAGTGGCCAGCGGGCCAATGAGCAGTTCTTC.

In this sample, this clonotype turned up many times. The CDR3 coding sequence is TGTGCCAGCAGTTACTCCTCCCGGGAGACCCAGTACTTC. It codes for CASSYSSRETQYF. The chain uses TRBV6-5 and TRBJ2-5; D gene unclear. V lost 0 bases and J lost 5, with 7 bases in between. This CDR3 is 13 amino acids long. Germline CDR1 MNHEY, CDR2 SVGAGI.

Notes on this clonotype: One junction end does not reproduce the germline sequence, and a read error may be involved. The chain employs TRBV7-3 and TRBJ2-1; 13 bases are shared with TRBD2. The CDR3 is made up of 16 amino acids. Per germline, CDR1 SGHTA and CDR2 FQGTGA. In DNA, the CDR3 is TGTGCCGGCAGCACCTGGACTAGCGGGAGTACGAATGAGCAGTTCTTT. It is translated as CAGSTWTSGSTNEQFF.

This clonotype has a count of ten or more. The gene calls are TRBV20-1 and TRBJ2-7; D uncertain. The CDR3 sequence is 13 residues long. Per the germline V gene, CDR1 is DFQATT and CDR2 is SNEGSKA (reference sequence). V was clipped by 4 bases and J by 3 bases, with 13 bases between them. CDR3 DNA sequence: TGCAGTGCTACCGACGGTCCAGACTACGAGCAGTACTTC. This sequence encodes CSATDGPDYEQYF.

This clonotype was counted between two and nine times. Possible read error: a much larger clone is one base away. The V gene is TRBV4-1, the J gene TRBJ2-1, with TRBD2 matching over 7 bases. The CDR3 has 15 amino acids. CDR1 is MGHRA, CDR2 YSYEKL, per germline. Losses at the gene ends were 1 base for V and 10 bases for J; bases not matched to a gene: 10. This CDR3 is CASSQAGGPGEEQFF. The CDR3, as DNA: TGCGCCAGCAGCCAAGCGGGAGGCCCGGGCGAAGAGCAGTTCTTC.

This clonotype was counted at least ten times. V is TRBV5-1 and J is TRBJ1-6, with no clear D. The length of the CDR3 is 14 residues. The germline V gene encodes CDR1 SGHRS and CDR2 YFSETQ. Trimming took off 4 bases at V and 10 bases at J, with 15 bases between the two ends. The CDR3 sequence is CASSGDFGKSPLHF. CDR3 nucleotide sequence: TGCGCCAGCAGCGGCGACTTTGGAAAGTCACCCCTCCACTTT. The full variable domain, completed using reference TRBV5-1 and TRBJ1-6, is KAGVTQTPRYLIKTRGQQVTLSCSPISGHRSVSWYQQTPGQGLQFLFEYFSETQRNKGNFPGRFSGRQFSNSRSEMNVSTLELGDSALYLCASSGDFGKSPLHFGNGTRLTVT.

The rearrangement joins TRBV5-1 to TRBJ1-3, with 8 bases matching TRBD1. The CDR3 covers 13 residues. Trimming removed 0 bases from V and 7 bases from J; junction bases left unmatched: 0. Germline CDR1 reads SGHRS; CDR2 reads YFSETQ. The CDR3 sequence is CASSLGQGNTIYF. The CDR3 DNA sequence: TGCGCCAGCAGCTTGGGACAGGGGAACACCATATATTTT.

The chain employs TRBV5-1 and TRBJ1-5; D might be TRBD1 (5 bases). The CDR3 is made up of 13 amino acids. Between the trimmed V and J ends, which lost 0 bases and 8 bases, there was a span of 9 bases. Germline CDR1 reads SGHRS; CDR2 reads YFSETQ. The CDR3 loop is CASSLAGREPQHF. In DNA, the CDR3 is TGCGCCAGCAGCTTGGCAGGGCGGGAGCCCCAGCATTTT.

The chain has TRBV6-5 and TRBJ2-2, with 7 bases aligning to TRBD2. The CDR3 consists of 15 residues. V shed 2 bases and J 2 bases; nucleotides not matched to a gene: 2. Looked up from germline, CDR1 is MNHEY and CDR2 is SVGAGI. The CDR3 bases are TGTGCCAGCAGTTACGGCGGGGGAAACACCGGGGAGCTGTTTTTT. Protein sequence: CASSYGGGNTGELFF.

This clonotype has at least ten counts. This chain connects TRBV12-3 or TRBV12-4 to TRBJ2-6, with unresolved D. V was pared by 3 bases and J by 2 bases, with 8 bases between. The CDR3 runs to 15 residues. CDR3 DNA sequence: TGTGCCAGCAGTTTCGGCGCAGCTGGGGCCAACGTCCTGACTTTC. This sequence encodes CASSFGAAGANVLTF.

The chain combines TRBV12-3 or TRBV12-4 with TRBJ2-7; D is possibly TRBD1 or TRBD2 (5 bases each). The V end was cut by 5 bases, the J end by 3 bases, with 14 bases between. The CDR3 has 14 residues. The CDR3, as DNA: TGTGCCAGCAGTCCGGGACCGTTAAACTACGAGCAGTACTTC. As protein: CASSPGPLNYEQYF.

This clonotype was counted ten times or more. The rearrangement links TRBV12-3 or TRBV12-4 to TRBJ1-1; 8 bases are a match to TRBD1. V was pared by 7 bases and J by 4 bases, with 11 bases of the junction left unmatched. The CDR3 runs to 15 residues. The CDR3 here is CASTRTGYRSTEAFF. The CDR3 nucleotides are TGTGCCAGCACCCGGACAGGGTACCGGAGCACTGAAGCTTTCTTT.

This clonotype was detected many times. The CDR3 coding sequence is TGTGCCATCAGTGAGTTACAGGGTTACGAGCAGTACTTC. This encodes CAISELQGYEQYF. J is TRBJ2-7 and V is TRBV10-3; D possibly corresponds to TRBD1 (6 bases). CDR1 ENHRY and CDR2 SYGVKD come from the germline V gene. Trimming took 1 base from V and 4 from J, leaving 8 bases between them. The CDR3 runs 13 residues.

This clonotype was counted ten times or more. The chain carries TRBV20-1 and TRBJ2-1, with 10 positions matching TRBD2. In germline, CDR1 is DFQATT, CDR2 SNEGSKA (reference sequence). This CDR3 spans 14 amino acids. As DNA, the CDR3 is TGCACCCCAAAGCGGCTAGCGGGAGCGTATGAGCAGTTCTTC. This gives the protein CTPKRLAGAYEQFF.

This clonotype was found many times. The CDR3 region is CASSSSLRGRNEQFF. The CDR3 bases are TGTGCCAGCAGTTCGAGTCTAAGAGGGCGCAATGAGCAGTTCTTC. V is TRBV6-2 or TRBV6-3 and J is TRBJ2-1; D perhaps matches TRBD2 (5 bases). The V gene's germline CDR1 is MNHEY and CDR2 SVGEGT. The CDR3 is 15 residues long. V dropped 4 bases and J dropped 6 bases, with 16 bases sitting between them.

This clonotype was seen many times. V usage is TRBV5-8 and J usage is TRBJ1-5; D unresolved. The CDR3 is 15 amino acids. V dropped 0 bases and J dropped 3 bases, with 10 bases sitting between them. The germline gives CDR1 SGHTS, CDR2 YDEGEE. CDR3 amino acids: CASSLAVAVNQPQHF. DNA for the CDR3: TGTGCCAGCAGCTTGGCCGTGGCAGTCAATCAGCCCCAGCATTTT.

Worth noting for this clonotype: A read error is possible here, since a much larger clone lies one base away. This chain links TRBV7-8 with TRBJ2-1; tentatively, D is TRBD2 (7 bases). V was trimmed by 7 bases and J by 6 bases, leaving 19 bases between them. This CDR3 has 15 amino acids. CDR1 SGHVS and CDR2 FQNEAQ come from the germline V gene. CDR3 in amino acids: CASTLGGAWGNEQFF. CDR3 DNA sequence: TGTGCCAGCACTCTAGGGGGGGCCTGGGGCAATGAGCAGTTCTTC.

This clonotype was seen a few times. The chain links TRBV12-3 or TRBV12-4 to TRBJ2-2; possibly TRBD1 or TRBD2 for D (5 bases each). The V end lost 4 bases, the J end lost 5 bases, and 14 bases lay between the germline ends. This CDR3 comprises 15 residues. CDR3 protein: CASSSQGRGTGELFF. CDR3 sequence (DNA): TGTGCCAGCAGTTCGCAGGGCCGAGGGACCGGGGAGCTGTTTTTT.

The chain uses TRBV7-2 and TRBJ2-1, with 10 bases that match TRBD2. The V gene's germline CDR1 is SGHTA and CDR2 FQGNSA. With V trimmed by 5 bases and J by 9 bases, 10 bases remained unmatched. This CDR3 contains 15 residues. The CDR3 region has the DNA TGTGCCAGCAGCCGGAGGACTAGCGGAAGGAGTGAGCAGTTCTTC. Its protein is CASSRRTSGRSEQFF.

This clonotype was seen repeatedly, ten times or more. The chain has TRBV9 and TRBJ2-3; D remains unclear. The germline V gene encodes CDR1 SGDLS and CDR2 YYNGEE. This CDR3 spans 14 amino acids. V dropped 5 bases and J dropped 1 base, with 11 bases sitting between them. In nucleotides, the CDR3 is TGTGCCAGCAGTGTTCGTGGGGGCACAGATACGCAGTATTTT. It translates to CASSVRGGTDTQYF.

This clonotype was counted between two and nine times. This chain links TRBV6-5 with TRBJ2-2; TRBD1 is a possible D gene (5 bases). Between the trimmed V and J ends, which lost 8 bases and 2 bases, there was a span of 9 bases. Germline CDR1 reads MNHEY; CDR2 reads SVGAGI. The CDR3 covers 13 residues. The CDR3 loop is CASRQYNTGELFF. The DNA for the CDR3 is TGTGCCAGCCGACAGTACAACACCGGGGAGCTGTTTTTT.